The 8 T cell receptor beta chains presented below share a single source sample, sequenced in a study of blood T cell repertoires in COVID-19. TCRdb's table, derived via immunoSEQ multiplex PCR, lists solely in-frame clones and lacks some. The sample lists some 110,000 clones; 84% were seen once. Input material: peripheral blood. These receptor sequences come from a woman aged 55-70 years with acute or convalescent COVID-19.

The chain links TRBV7-2 to TRBJ2-7, with D possibly matching TRBD1 (6 bases). The germline V and J ends were trimmed by 0 bases and 3 bases, with 9 bases remaining between them. This CDR3 has 14 residues. The V gene's germline CDR1 is SGHTA and CDR2 FQGNSA. CDR3 DNA: TGTGCCAGCAGCTTAGCGGTCAGGGGCTACGAGCAGTACTTC. This encodes CASSLAVRGYEQYF.

A few counts support this clone. The chain couples TRBV9 to TRBJ1-1; maybe TRBD1 (6 bases). The ends were cut back, 3 bases at V and 4 bases at J, with 16 bases in the middle. The germline V gene encodes CDR1 SGDLS and CDR2 YYNGEE. CDR3 length equals 15 residues. This chain's CDR3 is CASSATIQGVTEAFF. DNA for the CDR3: TGTGCCAGCAGCGCCACAATACAGGGAGTCACTGAAGCTTTCTTT.

The chain is built from TRBV6-5 and TRBJ1-5; no reliable D call. Germline CDR1 and CDR2: MNHEY and SVGAGI. The V end was cut by 0 bases, the J end by 2 bases, with 11 bases between. This CDR3 is built from 16 residues. The CDR3 DNA reads TGTGCCAGCAGTTACTCGAGGAGGGATGGCAATCAGCCCCAGCATTTT. Translation: CASSYSRRDGNQPQHF.

This clone came up a few times. The chain recombines TRBV5-4 with TRBJ2-7, with 7 positions matching TRBD2. This CDR3 spans 15 amino acids. With V trimmed by 0 bases and J by 3 bases, 6 bases remained unmatched. Germline V gene data show CDR1 as SGHNT and CDR2 as YYREEE (reference sequence). In DNA, the CDR3 is TGTGCCAGCAGCTTGGTGGGTAGGGAGGGCTACGAGCAGTACTTC. Protein product: CASSLVGREGYEQYF.

The rearrangement links TRBV10-2 to TRBJ2-3, with 8 bases matching TRBD2. V was pared by 7 bases and J by 2 bases, with 2 bases of the junction left unmatched. This CDR3 region has 13 residues. From germline, CDR1 is WSHSY and CDR2 SAAADI. The CDR3 spells CASIAGFTDTQYF. In DNA, the CDR3 is TGCGCCAGCATAGCGGGGTTCACAGATACGCAGTATTTT.

This sequence joins TRBV29-1 and TRBJ1-2; D may be TRBD1 (5 bases). Germline loops: CDR1 SQVTM, CDR2 ANQGSEA. The CDR3 sequence is 12 residues long. Trimming left V 5 bases short and J 4 bases short, with 11 bases between. The CDR3, as DNA: TGCAGCGTTTATCAGGGTAGCTATGGCTACACCTTC. The encoded protein is CSVYQGSYGYTF.

The chain recombines TRBV6-6 with TRBJ1-1, with no clear D. Looked up from germline, CDR1 is MNHNY and CDR2 is SVGAGI (reference sequence). CDR3 size: 11 residues. Deletions cut 5 bases from V and 6 bases from J, with 7 bases between. CDR3 bases: TGTGCCAGCAGTCCGGGGTCTGAAGCTTTCTTT. This codes for CASSPGSEAFF.

The CDR3 reads CASSLGTHGQLNGYTF. CDR3 DNA: TGCGCCAGCAGCTTGGGGACCCATGGACAGTTAAATGGCTACACCTTC. The gene calls are TRBV5-1 and TRBJ1-2; possibly TRBD1 for D (6 bases). This CDR3 is 16 amino acids long. Per the germline V gene, CDR1 is SGHRS and CDR2 is YFSETQ. V gave up 0 bases and J gave up 6 bases, with 18 bases separating them.